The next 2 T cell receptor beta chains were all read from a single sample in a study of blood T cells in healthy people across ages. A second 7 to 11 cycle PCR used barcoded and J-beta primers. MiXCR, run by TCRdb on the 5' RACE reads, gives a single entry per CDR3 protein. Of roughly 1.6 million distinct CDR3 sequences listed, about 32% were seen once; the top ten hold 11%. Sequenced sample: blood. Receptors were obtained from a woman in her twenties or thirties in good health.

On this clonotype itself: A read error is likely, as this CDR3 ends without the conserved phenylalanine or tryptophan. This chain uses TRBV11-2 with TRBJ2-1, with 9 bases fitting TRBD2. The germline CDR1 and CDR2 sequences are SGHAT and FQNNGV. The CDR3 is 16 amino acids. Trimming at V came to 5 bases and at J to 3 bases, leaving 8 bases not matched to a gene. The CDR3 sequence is CASSRWASGDYNEQFV. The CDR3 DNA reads TGTGCCAGCAGCCGGTGGGCTAGCGGGGACTACAATGAGCAGTTCGTC.

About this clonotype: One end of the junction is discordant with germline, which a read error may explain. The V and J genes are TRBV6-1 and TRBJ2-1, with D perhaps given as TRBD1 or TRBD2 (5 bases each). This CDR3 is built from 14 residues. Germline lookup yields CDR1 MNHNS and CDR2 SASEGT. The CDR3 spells CVSREASLAGEQFF. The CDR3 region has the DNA TGTGTCAGCAGGGAAGCGAGCCTGGCGGGTGAGCAGTTCTTC.